What follows are 3 T cell receptor beta chains derived from one specimen sequenced in a study of T cell repertoires in cytomegalovirus infection. TCRdb fed the reads into MiXCR, producing one record per CDR3 protein. The sample includes approximately 250,000 distinct CDR3 sequences, around 12% of them seen just once. The sequenced sample was PBMCs. These receptor sequences come from a human donor in good health (CMV status not recorded). Some clones in this sample may be carry-over from other donors' samples.

This clonotype has ten or more counts. The CDR3: CASSPQLMRTEAFF. DNA for the CDR3: TGTGCCAGCAGCCCTCAATTAATGAGAACTGAAGCTTTCTTT. This chain joins TRBV7-2 and TRBJ1-1; D uncertain. The CDR3 covers 14 residues. V lost 5 bases and J 5 bases, leaving 15 bases between the germline ends. Germline CDR1 SGHTA, CDR2 FQGNSA. The complete variable domain, with remaining parts taken from reference TRBV7-2 and TRBJ1-1, reads GAGVSQSPSNKVTEKGKDVELRCDPISGHTALYWYRQSLGQGLEFLIYFQGNSAPDKSGLPSDRFSAERTGGSVSTLTIQRTQQEDSAVYLCASSPQLMRTEAFFGQGTRLTVV.

The sample holds many counts of this clonotype. V usage is TRBV19 and J usage is TRBJ1-5; D gene unclear. CDR1 and CDR2 (germline): LNHDA, SQIVND (reference sequence). The CDR3 is made up of 16 amino acids. The V and J ends lost 3 bases and 5 bases respectively, with 17 bases between them. In nucleotides, the CDR3 is TGTGCCAGTAGTATCCGTATCAGGCAGCGAGATCAGCCCCAGCATTTT. This gives the protein CASSIRIRQRDQPQHF.

This clonotype came up a few times. The V and J genes are TRBV27 and TRBJ2-2; TRBD1 matches 9 bases. V was pared by 8 bases and J by 3 bases, with 10 bases of the junction left unmatched. Germline V lookup: CDR1 MNHEY, CDR2 SMNVEV (reference sequence). This CDR3 has 16 amino acids. CDR3 coding DNA: TGTGCCAGCCTAGCCCTCGGACAGGGGTACACCGGGGAGCTGTTTTTT. Encoded protein: CASLALGQGYTGELFF.